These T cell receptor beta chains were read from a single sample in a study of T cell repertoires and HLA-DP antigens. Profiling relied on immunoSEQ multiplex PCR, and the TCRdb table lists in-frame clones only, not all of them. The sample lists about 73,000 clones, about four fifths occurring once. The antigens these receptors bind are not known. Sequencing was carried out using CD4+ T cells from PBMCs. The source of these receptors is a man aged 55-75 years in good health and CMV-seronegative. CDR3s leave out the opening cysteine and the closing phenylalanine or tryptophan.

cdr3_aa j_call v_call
ASSLYGKGEETQY TRBJ2-5 TRBV7-3
ASSERAGNQPQH TRBJ1-5 TRBV2
ASSFLDRDGKLF TRBJ1-4 TRBV5-1
ASSDWNRGINTQY TRBJ2-3 TRBV6-4
ASSLVHPEGANVLT TRBJ2-6 TRBV5-8
ASSNRLGVQEKLF TRBJ1-4 TRBV5-1
AIGGQGDTGELF TRBJ2-2 TRBV10-3
ASRRDSEWNQPQH TRBJ1-5 TRBV6-5
ATSRDLALPEAF TRBJ1-1 TRBV15
ASSSILREKLF TRBJ1-4 TRBV7-2
AWSRFGQGGTGELF TRBJ2-2 TRBV30
ASSARGSTDTQY TRBJ2-3 TRBV9
ASSPGGRQPQH TRBJ1-5 TRBV6-5
ASNDGRGEGYT TRBJ1-2 TRBV6-5
ASSSGGRREETQY TRBJ2-5 TRBV7-2
ASSYLAGLGNTIY TRBJ1-3 TRBV6-5
ASRGIQETQY TRBJ2-5 TRBV6-4
ATSRDGGGQETQY TRBJ2-5 TRBV15
ASSQDRGWDTQY TRBJ2-3 TRBV4-3
ASSWEGITGELF TRBJ2-2 TRBV5-5
ASSLLVVGQGRTGELF TRBJ2-2 TRBV4-1
ASSQEPRTIYNEQF TRBJ2-1 TRBV14
AWSGSNQPQH TRBJ1-5 TRBV30
ASSSSRQANSPLH TRBJ1-6 TRBV7-2
ASSPFTQETQY TRBJ2-5 TRBV19
ASSLAGTGSYEQY TRBJ2-7 TRBV7-2
ASSLGPTGVQETQY TRBJ2-5 TRBV5-5
ASRARTDNEQF TRBJ2-1 TRBV27
ASSQEVTVAKNIQY TRBJ2-4 TRBV4-2
ASSVEVTSAAF TRBJ1-1 TRBV9
ASSLGARVRPTGELF TRBJ2-2 TRBV19
ASSSGGSSYEQY TRBJ2-7 TRBV28
ASSLGLREGLTVYGYT TRBJ1-2 TRBV19
ASSQEGNSPLH TRBJ1-6 TRBV4-3
ASTPTDGLNTEAF TRBJ1-1 TRBV16
ASSFNLLAGGFTDTQY TRBJ2-3 TRBV28
ASSFQGPLDEQY TRBJ2-7 TRBV5-8
ASSLGGGEQY TRBJ2-7 TRBV11-3